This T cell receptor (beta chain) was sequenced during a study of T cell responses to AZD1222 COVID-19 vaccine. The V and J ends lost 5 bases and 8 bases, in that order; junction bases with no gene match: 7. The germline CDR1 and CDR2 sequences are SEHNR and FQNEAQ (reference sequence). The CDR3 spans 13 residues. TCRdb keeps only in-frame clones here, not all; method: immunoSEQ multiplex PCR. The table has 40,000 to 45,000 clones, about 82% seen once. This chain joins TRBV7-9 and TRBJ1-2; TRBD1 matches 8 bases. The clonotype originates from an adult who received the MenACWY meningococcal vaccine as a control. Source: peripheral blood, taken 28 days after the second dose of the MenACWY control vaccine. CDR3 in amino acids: CASSQGQGIGYTF. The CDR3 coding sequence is TGTGCCAGCAGCCAAGGACAGGGAATCGGCTACACCTTC.